Shown below are 27 T cell receptor beta chains from a single sample sequenced in a study of blood T cells in healthy people across ages. Sample-barcoded 5' priming and a J-beta primer mix drove a second PCR of about 7 to 11 cycles. MiXCR was run by TCRdb on the 5' RACE reads, yielding one entry per CDR3 protein. Of 850,000 to 950,000 distinct CDR3 sequences in the sample, about 28% were seen once. The source material was blood. These receptors all come from an elderly woman in good health.

Worth noting for this clonotype: A much larger clone lies one base from this, so it may be a read error. This chain joins TRBV6-2 or TRBV6-3 and TRBJ2-5, with 7 nucleotides matching TRBD1. This CDR3 region has 12 residues. Germline V gene data show CDR1 as MNHEY and CDR2 as SVGEGT. V lost 4 bases to trimming and J lost 4 bases; unmatched junction nucleotides: 0. CDR3 in DNA: TGTGCCAGCAGTTGGACAGGAGAGACCCAGTACTTC. Residues: CASSWTGETQYF.

On this clonotype: A read error may explain this, as a much larger clone is one base away. The chain joins TRBV4-3 to TRBJ2-5; D is unresolved. Germline V gives CDR1 LGHNA, CDR2 YSLEER. Trimming stripped 4 bases from V and 7 bases from J, with 13 bases between. The CDR3 consists of 13 residues. CDR3 sequence: CASSPSLRGTQYF. The CDR3 nucleotides read TGCGCCAGCAGCCCCAGCCTAAGAGGGACCCAGTACTTC.

This clonotype has at least ten counts. The junction and the germline gene differ at one end; a read error may be behind it. The rearrangement links TRBV7-2 to TRBJ1-5; D unresolved. Per germline, CDR1 SGHTA and CDR2 FQGNSA. The CDR3 is made up of 15 amino acids. CDR3 DNA: TGCGCCAGCAGCTTCGGAGGATATAGCAATCAGCCCCAGCATTTT. It translates to CASSFGGYSNQPQHF.

This clonotype was detected only a few times. This chain connects TRBV20-1 to TRBJ1-1; TRBD1 might be the D (5 bases). The V gene's germline CDR1 is DFQATT and CDR2 SNEGSKA (reference sequence). The CDR3 consists of 13 residues. V lost 6 bases, J lost 5 bases, and 16 bases lay in between. CDR3 DNA: TGCAGTGCGACGGGACCCCTGGGGACTGAAGCTTTCTTT. Its protein product is CSATGPLGTEAFF.

The chain couples TRBV14 to TRBJ1-2; D not certain. The ends were cut back, 4 bases at V and 2 bases at J, with 14 bases in the middle. The CDR3 has 15 amino acids. Germline CDR1 SGHDN, CDR2 FVKESK. The CDR3 DNA reads as TGTGCCAGCAGCCCACCTGGGGTCCTCAACTATGGCTACACCTTC. Amino acids: CASSPPGVLNYGYTF. Drawing the rest from reference TRBV14 and TRBJ1-2, the complete variable domain is EAGVTQFPSHSVIEKGQTVTLRCDPISGHDNLYWYRRVMGKEIKFLLHFVKESKQDESGMPNNRFLAERTGGTYSTLKVQPAELEDSGVYFCASSPPGVLNYGYTFGSGTRLTVV.

For this clonotype: A much larger clone sits a single nucleotide away, making a read error possible. This chain links TRBV25-1 with TRBJ2-1, with 10 bases matching TRBD1. The end of the DNA aligns better with TRBJ2-7, so the J call may be wrong. This CDR3 spans 13 amino acids. Germline V gives CDR1 MGHDK, CDR2 SYGVNS. This CDR3 reads CASIMTGGNEQYF. The CDR3 coding sequence is TGTGCCAGCATTATGACAGGGGGCAATGAGCAGTACTTC.

This clonotype was observed at least ten times. This may come from a read error, since a much larger clone is one base off. The chain recombines TRBV6-2 or TRBV6-3 with TRBJ2-1; TRBD1 might be the D (7 bases). CDR1 MNHEY and CDR2 SVGEGT come from the germline V gene. CDR3 length: 11 amino acids. The CDR3 DNA reads as TGTGCCAGCAGTGACTGCGGCGGGACAGTCTTC. It encodes CASSDCGGTVF.

This clonotype was counted between two and nine times. A much bigger clone sits one base away, suggesting this may be a read error. This chain connects TRBV6-2 or TRBV6-3 to TRBJ2-5; TRBD2 aligns across 15 bases. The CDR3 has 15 residues. The trim removed 6 bases at V and 11 bases at J, leaving 10 bases unmatched. The germline CDR1 and CDR2 sequences are MNHEY and SVGEGT. The CDR3 protein is CASRRTSGGASEQYF. The CDR3 coding sequence is TGTGCCAGCAGGAGGACTAGCGGGGGGGCCAGTGAGCAGTACTTC.

This clonotype was seen a handful of times. This chain joins TRBV27 and TRBJ1-4; D is possibly TRBD1 (5 bases). CDR1 and CDR2 (germline): MNHEY, SMNVEV (reference sequence). The CDR3 spans 14 residues. V lost 6 bases to trimming and J lost 7 bases, with 15 bases between them. The CDR3 region has the DNA TGTGCCAGCAGGAGGGGCCATCCTAGTGAAAAACTGTTTTTT. The encoded protein is CASRRGHPSEKLFF.

This chain links TRBV7-6 with TRBJ2-2; D is undetermined. The CDR3 runs to 18 residues. The germline V gene has CDR1 SGHVS and CDR2 FNYEAQ. The germline V and J ends were trimmed by 5 bases and 5 bases, with 24 bases remaining between them. DNA of the CDR3: TGTGCCAGCAGCCAGGTTATTCCGAACAGTGACTCAACCGGGGAGCTGTTTTTT. As protein: CASSQVIPNSDSTGELFF.

This clonotype has a count of ten or more. The V call is TRBV7-8, the J call TRBJ2-3, with D possibly being TRBD2 (5 bases). Germline CDR1 is SGHVS and CDR2 is FQNEAQ. Trimming took 5 bases from V and 0 from J, leaving 12 bases between them. The CDR3 extends over 15 amino acids. This CDR3 is CASSLRGISTDTQYF. CDR3 sequence (DNA): TGTGCCAGCAGCCTCCGGGGTATTAGCACAGATACGCAGTATTTT.

This clonotype showed up many times. V is TRBV6-5 and J is TRBJ1-4; 10 positions match TRBD1. V lost 9 bases, J lost 5 bases, and 6 bases stayed unmatched. Germline loops: CDR1 MNHEY, CDR2 SVGAGI. CDR3 length equals 14 residues. Written as DNA, the CDR3 is TGTGCCAGTAGACAGGGGGCGGTAAATGAAAAACTGTTTTTT. This translates into CASRQGAVNEKLFF.

This clonotype came up many times. The CDR3 loop is CASSRQTGALRGYTF. The CDR3 bases are TGCGCCAGCAGCCGCCAGACAGGGGCCCTGAGGGGCTACACCTTC. V and J are TRBV4-3 and TRBJ1-2; 8 positions match TRBD1. The length of the CDR3 is 15 residues. V was clipped by 4 bases and J by 8 bases; unmatched bases: 12. CDR1 and CDR2 (germline): LGHNA, YSLEER.

This clonotype appeared many times. The J gene is TRBJ2-7, the V gene TRBV7-9; D uncertain. The V gene lost 2 bases and the J gene lost 3 bases, with 17 bases spanning the gap. The CDR3 spans 16 residues. Germline V CDR1 and CDR2: SEHNR, FQNEAQ (reference sequence). CDR3 sequence reads: CASSLKSSTAIYEQYF. CDR3 DNA: TGTGCCAGCAGCTTAAAGTCATCAACAGCCATCTACGAGCAGTACTTC.

This clonotype was picked up one time. A single base separates this from a much larger clone, so it may be a read error. This chain links TRBV5-1 with TRBJ2-5; 9 nucleotides line up with TRBD2. The CDR3 runs to 17 residues. The germline V gene has CDR1 SGHRS and CDR2 YFSETQ. The CDR3 is CTSSLEAGGPAQETQYF. DNA for the CDR3: TGCACCAGCAGCTTGGAAGCGGGGGGCCCCGCCCAAGAGACCCAGTACTTC.

This clonotype was seen at least ten times. This chain connects TRBV7-2 to TRBJ2-7; D gene unclear. CDR1 SGHTA and CDR2 FQGNSA come from the germline V gene. This CDR3 contains 12 residues. The V gene lost 3 bases and the J gene lost 3 bases, with 6 bases spanning the gap. CDR3 region: CASSFDLYEQYF. The CDR3 nucleotides read TGTGCCAGCAGCTTTGACCTCTACGAGCAGTACTTC.

Concerning this clonotype itself: It may be a read error: a sequence one base away is much more abundant. The chain uses TRBV7-2 and TRBJ1-1; maybe TRBD1 (5 bases). The V gene's germline CDR1 is SGHTA and CDR2 FQGNSA. The CDR3 covers 16 residues. Trimming left V 5 bases short and J 10 bases short, with 26 bases between. The CDR3 nucleotides read TGTGCCAGCAGCCCTACATCGGGGGGGGGACCATTTCTAGCTTTCTTT. This sequence encodes CASSPTSGGGPFLAFF.

Of note for this clonotype: Given a much more abundant clone one base away, this may be a read error. This chain links TRBV30 with TRBJ2-4; 9 nucleotides align to TRBD1. The CDR3 length is 13 residues. Germline V gene lookup returns CDR1 GTSNPN and CDR2 SVGIG (reference sequence). The CDR3 is CVWSGDRGNIQYF. The CDR3 region has the DNA TGTGTCTGGAGTGGTGACAGGGGGAACATTCAGTACTTC. Supplemented by reference TRBV30 and TRBJ2-4, the full variable domain reads SQTIHQWPATLVQPVGSPLSLECTVEGTSNPNLYWYRQAAGRGLQLLFYSVGIGQISSEVPQNLSASRPQDRQFILSSKKLLLSDSGFYLCVWSGDRGNIQYFGAGTRLSVL.

DNA for the CDR3: TGTGCCAGCAGCCAAGAAGTCCGGGGCCTGAGGGAAAAACTGTTTTTT. Its protein is CASSQEVRGLREKLFF. The rearrangement joins TRBV3-1 to TRBJ1-4, with D possibly TRBD1 on 5 matching bases. The ends were cut back, 0 bases at V and 8 bases at J, with 16 bases in the middle. CDR3 length: 16 amino acids. The germline gives CDR1 LGHDT, CDR2 YNNKEL (reference sequence).

This clonotype has a count of ten or more. This chain joins TRBV7-9 and TRBJ2-5; D may be TRBD2 (5 bases). This CDR3 has 12 residues. Germline V gene data show CDR1 as SEHNR and CDR2 as FQNEAQ (reference sequence). The germline V and J ends were trimmed by 10 bases and 7 bases, with 16 bases remaining between them. CDR3 protein: CATVVMAGTQYF. In DNA, the CDR3 is TGTGCCACCGTGGTGATGGCGGGGACCCAGTACTTC.

Only a few counts were recorded for this clonotype. CDR3 loop: CSAENTEAFF. The DNA for the CDR3 is TGCAGCGCGGAGAACACTGAAGCTTTCTTT. The rearrangement uses TRBV29-1 and TRBJ1-1; no clear D gene. Per the germline V gene, CDR1 is SQVTM and CDR2 is ANQGSEA. The CDR3 has 10 residues. The ends were cut back, 7 bases at V and 1 base at J, with 4 bases in the middle.

This clonotype turned up a few times. Relative to the germline gene, one junction end is altered; a read error may explain this. This rearrangement joins TRBV12-3 or TRBV12-4 to TRBJ2-3; 11 nucleotides align to TRBD2. The length of the CDR3 is 16 residues. This CDR3 is CASRDMTSGNTDAQYF. The DNA for the CDR3 is TGTGCCAGCAGAGACATGACTAGCGGGAACACAGATGCGCAGTATTTT.

This clonotype was counted at least ten times. The rearrangement uses TRBV27 and TRBJ2-7; TRBD2 might be the D (6 bases). V was shortened by 6 bases and J by 6 bases, with 21 bases between the two germline ends. Germline CDR1 and CDR2: MNHEY and SMNVEV (reference sequence). The CDR3 loop spans 15 amino acids. CDR3 region: CASSDAKQRVGEQYF. DNA of the CDR3: TGTGCCAGCAGCGACGCGAAACAGCGGGTCGGCGAGCAGTACTTC.

The chain combines TRBV18 with TRBJ2-7; D is undetermined. CDR1 is KGHSH and CDR2 is LQKENI in the germline V gene. This CDR3 is built from 13 residues. V was cut by 1 base and J by 3 bases, with 7 bases left in between. CDR3: CASSPLGDYEQYF. The CDR3 coding sequence is TGTGCCAGCTCACCACTGGGCGACTACGAGCAGTACTTC.

This clonotype showed up many times. The chain uses TRBV20-1 and TRBJ2-1; TRBD1 agrees at 7 bases. V shed 5 bases and J 6 bases; nucleotides not matched to a gene: 10. The germline gives CDR1 DFQATT, CDR2 SNEGSKA (reference sequence). This CDR3 has 14 amino acids. CDR3: CSAPRQGRSNEQFF. The CDR3 DNA follows: TGCAGTGCTCCACGACAGGGAAGGAGCAATGAGCAGTTCTTC.

This clonotype was seen many times. The rearrangement uses TRBV5-1 and TRBJ2-1, with D tentatively TRBD1 (6 bases). The CDR3 is 12 amino acids. The V and J ends lost 4 bases and 11 bases respectively, with 13 bases between them. From germline, CDR1 is SGHRS and CDR2 YFSETQ. In DNA, the CDR3 is TGCGCCAGCAGCATACAGGGAGACCAGCAGTTCTTC. Protein sequence: CASSIQGDQQFF. Based on the CDR3 plus reference TRBV5-1 and TRBJ2-1, the full variable domain is KAGVTQTPRYLIKTRGQQVTLSCSPISGHRSVSWYQQTPGQGLQFLFEYFSETQRNKGNFPGRFSGRQFSNSRSEMNVSTLELGDSALYLCASSIQGDQQFFGPGTRLTVL.

This clonotype was seen only a few times. The V and J genes are TRBV15 and TRBJ1-2, with D uncertain. V was pared by 1 base and J by 6 bases, with 6 bases between. CDR3 length: 12 residues. Germline assignment: CDR1 LNHNV and CDR2 YYDKDF (reference sequence). DNA of the CDR3: TGTGCCACCAGCAGAGGGAAAGATGGCTACACCTTC. It translates to CATSRGKDGYTF.